This is a list of T cell receptor beta chains from one sample in a study of T cell responses to AZD1222 COVID-19 vaccine. The repertoire was sequenced with immunoSEQ multiplex PCR; TCRdb's copy has only in-frame clones and lacks some. The table records 90,000 to 120,000 clones, roughly 93% of them present only once. The starting material was peripheral blood, obtained on day 0 of AZD1222 vaccination. These receptors came from an adult in good health. CDR3s include the opening cysteine and the closing phenylalanine or tryptophan. The D gene is left open where the match is weak. Clone size, where shown, is once, few, many, or a class for clones that have expanded.

clone size	CDR3 length	V gene	D gene	J gene	CDR3 DNA	CDR3 protein
.	11	TRBV20-1	.	TRBJ2-1	TGCAGTGCTAAACAGGGAGGTGAGCAGTTCTTC	CSAKQGGEQFF
.	15	TRBV4-1	.	TRBJ1-3	TGCGCCAGCAGCCAAAGGCAGGGCTTTGGAAACACCATATATTTT	CASSQRQGFGNTIYF
.	14	TRBV5-1	TRBD1	TRBJ2-2	TGCGCCAGCAAACCGGGACAGGGCGAACGGGAGCTGTTTTTT	CASKPGQGERELFF
.	15	TRBV5-4	TRBD1	TRBJ1-3	TGTGCCAGCAGCTACGGGACAGGGGGAGGAAACACCATATATTTT	CASSYGTGGGNTIYF
once	12	TRBV24-1	.	TRBJ1-1	TGTGCCACCAGTGATGGGGGCGATGAAGCTTTCTTT	CATSDGGDEAFF
.	12	TRBV12-3/TRBV12-4	.	TRBJ2-1	TGTGCCAGCAGGCAGATTTACAATGAGCAGTTCTTC	CASRQIYNEQFF
.	14	TRBV29-1	TRBD1	TRBJ2-1	TGCAGCGTTGAAGGGGGGACAGGGGACAATGAGCAGTTCTTC	CSVEGGTGDNEQFF
.	15	TRBV6-1	.	TRBJ1-3	TGTGCCAGCAGTGAAGCTCTCGGTTATGGAAACACCATATATTTT	CASSEALGYGNTIYF
.	16	TRBV7-9	.	TRBJ2-2	TGTGCCAGCAGCTCAAACTTAGCGGCCCTCACCGGGGAGCTGTTTTTT	CASSSNLAALTGELFF
.	16	TRBV5-1	.	TRBJ2-2	TGCGCCAGCAGCTTGTTGACAGGCTCGGGGGCCGGGGAGCTGTTTTTT	CASSLLTGSGAGELFF
.	14	TRBV7-8	.	TRBJ1-2	TGTGCCAGCAGCCCTGGAGGGGTTAACTATGGCTACACCTTC	CASSPGGVNYGYTF
.	14	TRBV10-3	TRBD2	TRBJ2-5	TGTGCCATCAGTGATAGCGGGTTCCAAGAGACCCAGTACTTC	CAISDSGFQETQYF
.	14	TRBV10-3	.	TRBJ2-2	TGTGCCAACCGCCCGGACAGAGAAACCGGGGAGCTGTTTTTT	CANRPDRETGELFF
.	16	TRBV6-4	TRBD1	TRBJ1-6	TGTGCCAGCAGTGAGGACAGGGGAGAAGTTGGGTCACCCCTCCACTTT	CASSEDRGEVGSPLHF
once	13	TRBV5-1	.	TRBJ1-2	TGCGCCAGCAGCTTGAGGCCAGACTATGGCTACACCTTC	CASSLRPDYGYTF
.	13	TRBV11-2	.	TRBJ1-1	TGTGCCAGCAGCTTGGGCATGAACACTGAAGCTTTCTTT	CASSLGMNTEAFF
.	14	TRBV29-1	.	TRBJ1-4	TGCAGCGTTGCGTCGACAGGAACTAATGAAAAACTGTTTTTT	CSVASTGTNEKLFF
once	20	TRBV5-1	TRBD2	TRBJ2-1	TGCGCCAGCAGCTTGGGGACTAGCGGGAGGAATCTGGCTGGCCACAATGAGCAGTTCTTC	CASSLGTSGRNLAGHNEQFF
.	13	TRBV7-3	TRBD2	TRBJ2-7	TGTGCCAGCAGCACTAGCGGGTCACACGAGCAGTACTTC	CASSTSGSHEQYF
.	15	TRBV6-5	TRBD1	TRBJ1-1	TGTGCCACCTCTTTCCAGGACAGGGGGAACACTGAAGCTTTCTTT	CATSFQDRGNTEAFF
.	14	TRBV2	TRBD1	TRBJ1-2	TGTGCCAGCAGTAGAGGGACAGGGACAGAAGGCTACACCTTC	CASSRGTGTEGYTF
.	15	TRBV9	TRBD2	TRBJ2-1	TGTGCCAGCAGCGCAGGACTAGCGGTCCTAAATGAGCAGTTCTTC	CASSAGLAVLNEQFF
.	16	TRBV6-1	TRBD2	TRBJ2-5	TGTGCCAGCAGTGAAGTAGCGGGAGGGCTCCAAGAGACCCAGTACTTC	CASSEVAGGLQETQYF
few	15	TRBV11-3	.	TRBJ2-7	TGTGCCAGCAGCTATAGCGGTCAGATCTCCTACGAGCAGTACTTC	CASSYSGQISYEQYF
.	16	TRBV13	.	TRBJ2-3	TGTGCCAGCAGCTTAGGACACGTTCTTAGCACAGATACGCAGTATTTT	CASSLGHVLSTDTQYF
once	13	TRBV29-1	.	TRBJ2-7	TGCAGCGCTATGACAGGCTCCCCCTACGAGCAGTACTTC	CSAMTGSPYEQYF
once	16	TRBV7-9	TRBD2	TRBJ2-5	TGTGCCAGCAGCTTAGGGGCAGGCGGGAGAGGTGGGACCCAGTACTTC	CASSLGAGGRGGTQYF
.	14	TRBV7-2	TRBD1	TRBJ1-2	TGTGCCAGCAGTCCGGACAGGGGGCCCTATGGCTACACCTTC	CASSPDRGPYGYTF
.	15	TRBV5-6	.	TRBJ1-5	TGTGCCAGCAGCTCCCGGCGGGTCCAAGGGGAGCCCCAGCATTTT	CASSSRRVQGEPQHF
.	14	TRBV7-3	TRBD2	TRBJ2-7	TGTGCCAGCAGCCCTAGCGGGACCTCCTACGAGCAGTACTTC	CASSPSGTSYEQYF
.	10	TRBV29-1	.	TRBJ2-5	TGCAGCGTTGGAGGAGAGACCCAGTACTTC	CSVGGETQYF
.	19	TRBV3-1/TRBV3-2	.	TRBJ2-7	TGTGCCAGCAGCCAAGATATGCCCTTTTTAAGCGGAGGGAACTACGAGCAGTACTTC	CASSQDMPFLSGGNYEQYF
.	14	TRBV29-1	TRBD2	TRBJ2-2	TGCAGCGTTGAGTCCGGACTAGCCCCCGGGGAGCTGTTTTTT	CSVESGLAPGELFF
once	14	TRBV5-1	.	TRBJ1-1	TGCGCCAGCAGCTTGGGGACCGTGGGGGATACGGCTTTCTTT	CASSLGTVGDTAFF
.	14	TRBV6-1	.	TRBJ1-1	TGTGCCAGCAGTGAAACAGGAGGGGTCACTGAAGCTTTCTTT	CASSETGGVTEAFF
once	14	TRBV6-5	.	TRBJ2-5	TGTGCCAGCAGTTACCGCGACTTTCAAGAGACCCAGTACTTC	CASSYRDFQETQYF
once	13	TRBV5-1	TRBD2	TRBJ2-1	TGCGCCAGCGAGGCGGGAGGGTCGGGTGAGCAGTTCTTC	CASEAGGSGEQFF
.	13	TRBV6-5	.	TRBJ2-7	TGTGCCAGCAGAAGGACAGCCTCCTACGAGCAGTACTTC	CASRRTASYEQYF
once	11	TRBV20-1	.	TRBJ2-1	TGCAGTGCTGAAAGATACAATGAGCAGTTCTTC	CSAERYNEQFF
.	15	TRBV19	.	TRBJ2-1	TGTGCCAGTAGTATGGGGAATCTAGCCGGGAGTGAGCAGTTCTTC	CASSMGNLAGSEQFF
.	13	TRBV7-9	.	TRBJ2-7	TGTGCCAGCAGCTCAAAGAATCGGGACGAGCAGTACTTC	CASSSKNRDEQYF
.	14	TRBV4-1	TRBD2	TRBJ2-1	TGCGCCAGCAGCCAAGGGAGGGGCGGGAGCGAGCAGTTCTTC	CASSQGRGGSEQFF
.	14	TRBV7-9	.	TRBJ2-5	TGTGCCAGCAGCTTAGTGGTAGCGCGAGAGACCCAGTACTTC	CASSLVVARETQYF
few	15	TRBV5-1	TRBD1	TRBJ1-3	TGCGCCAGCAGCTTGTCAGGGGGAGGAGGAAACACCATATATTTT	CASSLSGGGGNTIYF
.	12	TRBV30	TRBD1	TRBJ1-1	TGTGCCTGGATTGGGACAGGGGCTGAAGCTTTCTTT	CAWIGTGAEAFF
.	16	TRBV3-1/TRBV3-2	TRBD2	TRBJ2-7	TGTGCCAGCAGCCCCCTACATCCAGCGGGAGGGTACGAGCAGTACTTC	CASSPLHPAGGYEQYF
.	13	TRBV19	.	TRBJ2-7	TGTGCCAGTTCCCGATCGGCGAACTACGAGCAGTACTTC	CASSRSANYEQYF
.	14	TRBV6-2/TRBV6-3	.	TRBJ2-1	TGTGCCAGCAGTAAAGATTCTGAGTCGAATGAGCAGTTCTTC	CASSKDSESNEQFF
.	13	TRBV28	TRBD1	TRBJ1-2	TGTGCCAGCAGTTTTGGGACAGGGCTTGGCTACACCTTC	CASSFGTGLGYTF
few	14	TRBV20-1	.	TRBJ1-5	TGCAGTGCTAGTATTGGGGGTCGCAATCAGCCCCAGCATTTT	CSASIGGRNQPQHF
once	15	TRBV6-1	TRBD1	TRBJ2-7	TGTGCCAGCAGTGAAGCTGGGACAGGGGGCTACGAGCAGTACTTC	CASSEAGTGGYEQYF
.	18	TRBV7-2	TRBD1	TRBJ2-3	TGTGCCAGCAGCTCGGGATTACAGGGGGCGTGGGGCACAGATACGCAGTATTTT	CASSSGLQGAWGTDTQYF
.	13	TRBV27	TRBD1	TRBJ2-7	TGTGCCAGCAGCCCGGACAGGGGATACGAGCAGTACTTC	CASSPDRGYEQYF
.	13	TRBV29-1	.	TRBJ1-3	TGCAGCGTTCAGTTACTCTCTGGAAACACCATATATTTT	CSVQLLSGNTIYF
.	15	TRBV7-9	.	TRBJ1-6	TGTGCCAGCAACCCCCTGACCGAGTATAATTCACCCCTCCACTTT	CASNPLTEYNSPLHF
.	16	TRBV4-1	.	TRBJ2-3	TGCGCCAGCAGCCAAGTCTCGAGCAGGGGACCAGATACGCAGTATTTT	CASSQVSSRGPDTQYF
.	12	TRBV6-6	.	TRBJ2-1	TGTGCCAGCAGTTACTCGAGTTGGGAGCAGTTCTTC	CASSYSSWEQFF
.	16	TRBV6-1	.	TRBJ2-6	TGTGCCAGCAGTGAAGGGGCATCCTCTGGGGCCAACGTCCTGACTTTC	CASSEGASSGANVLTF
.	13	TRBV5-1	.	TRBJ1-2	TGCGCCAGCAGGGAATCGATTAACTATGGCTACACCTTC	CASRESINYGYTF